Here is one T cell receptor (beta chain) with its context. This record belongs to a study of T cells after somatic rescue of genetic block. Clones were sequenced by immunoSEQ multiplex PCR, and TCRdb holds only the in-frame ones, with some missing. The sample includes 80,000 to 90,000 clones, just under 90% of them seen just once. Sequences were obtained from peripheral blood mononuclear cells (PBMCs). The clonotype comes from a woman aged 18 to 35.

The CDR3 bases are TGTGCCAGCAGCTTGTTGCAGGGACCCCACACAGATACGCAGTATTTT. This codes for CASSLLQGPHTDTQYF. The chain is built from TRBV7-9 and TRBJ2-3; either TRBD1 or TRBD2 may supply D (5 bases each). CDR1 and CDR2 (germline): SEHNR, FQNEAQ (reference sequence). The V gene lost 3 bases and the J gene lost 2 bases, with 15 bases spanning the gap. The CDR3 is made up of 16 amino acids. The whole variable domain, remainder taken from reference TRBV7-9 and TRBJ2-3, is DTGVSQNPRHKITKRGQNVTFRCDPISEHNRLYWYRQTLGQGPEFLTYFQNEAQLEKSRLLSDRFSAERPKGSFSTLEIQRTEQGDSAMYLCASSLLQGPHTDTQYFGPGTRLTVL.